This T cell receptor beta chain stems from a study of cytomegalovirus exposure and HLA in healthy donors (dated by TCRdb to the late 2010s). Regarding the study in general: An earlier analysis of roughly 630 of the donors reported about 250 Gb of sequence data and approximately 110 million unique TCR beta sequences from 150 million to 200 million T cells. A handful of DR-DQ haplotypes were handled as single units for association and clustering because linkage in the cohort was strong. Typing coverage differed by locus: A, B, C, DRB1 and DQB1 were typed in about 620-640 donors, DQA1 in about 500, DPA1 in 600 to 610, and DPB1 in roughly 470. The study aimed to test whether cataloging public T cell receptors could reveal signatures of past pathogen exposure. About 280 gigabases of sequencing data and around 88 million unique TCR sequences made up an early release that covered about 640 HLA-typed donors. HLA typing covered class I and class II loci at four-digit resolution. On average, roughly 240,000 unique TCR beta nucleotide sequences were sequenced per donor among a few hundred genotyped donors of the cohort, with about 17% of those sequences being non-productive. The study profiled the T cell repertoires of approximately 700 subjects by immunosequencing and related them to cytomegalovirus serostatus. Of the 398 genotyped donors, about 84% fell in the genetic ancestry cluster associated with self-reported Caucasian donors. To decide whether each TCR beta V gene segment behaved as functional or pseudogenic, an earlier analysis of 587 of the donors relied on high-throughput TCR beta sequencing. In a later analysis, previously published TCR beta repertoires from hundreds of donors were re-analyzed and high-resolution HLA genotyping was added so that TCR occurrence patterns could be studied. High-throughput TCR immunosequencing, statistical association of individual TCRs with disease status, and machine learning were combined to predict cytomegalovirus infection status. All discovery cohort repertoires had been generated using a single sequencing platform. A separate validation cohort of 100 to 150 different subjects was used in addition to the roughly 700-subject first cohort. In the later analysis, no new phenotypic data were used to find candidate immune exposures; instead, reliance was placed on TCR beta sequences and their occurrence across donors. In a later genetic analysis, genome-wide SNP genotypes for about 65% of the 666 donors were used, and that subset was treated as a discovery cohort. Alongside the repertoire data, information on donor age, sex, ethnicity and CMV serostatus was compiled.

Library prep was done by the immunoSEQ multiplex PCR assay. A mixture of 60 forward primers for TCR Vbeta segments and 13 reverse primers for TCR Jbeta segments was used in the multiplex PCR. The CDR3 region of rearranged TCR beta genes was amplified from genomic DNA with a multiplex PCR assay. The amplified TCR beta libraries were sequenced on the Illumina HiSeq System as 87-base-pair reads. For the original study's pipeline: A later analysis tallied roughly 78 million unique TCR beta chains across the 666 repertoires, and roughly 11 million of those chains were shared by two or more donors. Raw reads were error-corrected and collapsed into unique sequences by a nearest-neighbor algorithm in which closely related sequences were merged to remove PCR and sequencing errors. Alignment of CDR3 sequences to IMGT reference sequences was used to assign V, D and J gene segments. For a sequence to be retained, a match of at least six nucleotides was required to both a V gene segment and a J gene segment. A rearrangement was called productive if the CDR3 had no stop codons and remained in frame with V and J, and every other rearrangement was called non-productive. CDR3 was defined according to IMGT convention as the region running from the second conserved V-encoded cysteine to the conserved J-encoded phenylalanine. The earlier analysis of some 580 of the donors excluded any sequence lacking an unambiguous match to a single V gene segment. In an earlier analysis of 587 of the donors, V segments were called functional above 56.7% productive rearrangements and were called segregating when the between-donor standard deviation exceeded 5%. To diagnose cytomegalovirus status from the catalog of TCR beta chain sequences, a statistical classification framework was built. V and J gene assignment, in a later analysis, came from comparing TCR nucleotide sequences with IMGT/GENE-DB human TR gene sequences. Using the TCRdist pipeline, a later analysis assigned CDR3 sequences along with most-parsimonious VDJ recombination scenarios. In a later analysis, each TCR beta chain was defined by its CDR3 amino acid sequence together with its V-gene family, and reads lacking a unique V-gene family were excluded. To address suspected cross-contamination and a sequencing artifact, a later analysis removed around 600 highly shared, low-generation-probability nucleotide sequences. In a later analysis, a clonal expansion index was calculated for each public chain from normalized within-repertoire ranks of inferred template counts. In a later analysis, generation probabilities were computed using a VDJ recombination model fitted to out-of-frame rearrangements, and the results were checked against IGoR. In a later analysis, TCR-TCR, TCR-HLA and TCR-CMV co-occurrence was scored with hypergeometric tests, and a repertoire-size bias correction was applied to TCR pairs. To estimate false discovery rates, a later analysis permuted the HLA or CMV assignments 20 times. In a later analysis, co-occurring TCRs were grouped using DBSCAN, with TCRdist sequence similarity added in when clustering inside HLA-allele-positive subsets. Repertoires with fewer than 30,000 or more than 120,000 public chains, plus five repertoires with anomalous nucleotide sharing, were excluded from co-occurrence clustering. This immuneACCESS table, as held by TCRdb, lists in-frame sequences with V and J called but not all clones. Of the missing ones, under half trace to an unresolved V gene in checked studies; the others have no known cause. The V and J calls and clone size come from that table; D and trimming were worked out from the DNA. The sample table records approximately 100,000 clones. Of the sample, approximately 3.7% is held by the ten largest clones.

The cohort consisted of hundreds of healthy bone marrow donors. Cohort members were all nominally healthy when sampled, although unrecorded immune exposures were likely present. The donor tested CMV seronegative and was one of the 352 seronegative cohort members. A peripheral blood sample was provided by each donor, and peripheral blood mononuclear cells were used for TCR beta sequencing. Genomic DNA extraction from the blood cell samples was performed with the Qiagen DNeasy Blood Extraction Kit. Beyond this particular receptor, the publication reports: Because HLA typing was unavailable for some donors at each locus, only the typed subset was used in association tests. The study gave a list of more than 150 TCR beta chains associated with cytomegalovirus. In a later analysis, the rate of TCR association differed among HLA loci, with DRB1 alleles having the most associated TCRs and HLA-C alleles having the fewest. In both the original and validation cohorts, the classifier was reported to diagnose cytomegalovirus status with high specificity and sensitivity. In a later analysis, HLA-associated TCR beta chains showed more clonal expansion and lower generation probabilities than non-associated chains that were equally common. A further reported finding was that TCR beta sequences accurately predicted the HLA-A and HLA-B alleles for most subjects in the first cohort. The authors suggested that the approach could potentially be extended to other disease states and immunological phenotypes. Assigning TCR associations to individual alleles was difficult when HLA alleles, especially DR and DQ, strongly co-occurred. A later analysis found that most CMV-associated TCR beta chains appeared HLA-restricted, with HLA associations seemingly driven largely by CMV exposure. V-gene and J-gene trimming of TCR beta chains was associated with a missense DCLRE1C variant in a later genetic analysis, and the association was replicated in an independent cohort. A later analysis reported that several top co-occurrence clusters appeared linked to parvovirus B19, influenza, CMV and Epstein-Barr virus. A cluster of highly shared sequence variants was judged likely to be a technical artifact of the sequencing pipeline. Roughly uniform sequencing depth across donors was assumed in presence/absence analyses, although this assumption may not hold. A few of the identified cytomegalovirus-associated TCR beta chains were confirmed in vitro to be specific for cytomegalovirus antigens. The cohort was sequenced for TCR beta chains only, and without alpha or paired-chain data the features that could be detected were limited. Because counts were too low, seventeen rarely observed V segments, including chromosome 9 orphons, were excluded from the earlier analysis of about 500 of the donors. Correlated functional status among segregating V segments might reflect linkage disequilibrium, but an unknown experimental factor could not be ruled out. Most TCR sequences were observed very rarely across donors, whereas some public TCRs were present in many individuals. A later genetic analysis reported fewer N-insertions in productive TCRs among donors in an Asian-associated ancestry cluster than the approximately 700-donor mean. CMV serostatus was the only immune exposure information available for the cohort. A later analysis associated roughly 17,000 TCR beta sequences with specific HLA alleles at a false discovery rate of 0.05. An earlier analysis of around 600 of the donors showed that most TCR beta V segments appeared in productive rearrangements either about 87% or about 30% of the time, which broadly matched IMGT annotations.

To note about this clone: What antigen it recognizes has not been identified.

This sequence was found in a man in his forties in good health and CMV-seronegative. The sample was PBMCs.

The CDR3: CASSQTTGMNTEAFF. The nucleotide sequence is TGTGCCAGCAGTCAGACCACAGGCATGAACACTGAAGCTTTCTTT. The chain links TRBV6-6 with TRBJ1-1; TRBD1 could be the D gene, as 5 bases match. CDR1 MNHNY and CDR2 SVGAGI are derived from the germline V gene (reference sequence). Relative to germline, V is 5 bases shorter and J is 0 bases shorter, with 13 bases between their ends. From the cysteine through the phenylalanine, the CDR3 covers 15 amino acids. Only the CDR3 DNA stays, 45 bases, in frame from base 1.